This T cell receptor beta chain was observed in a study of T cell responses to AZD1222 COVID-19 vaccine. The data were produced by immunoSEQ multiplex PCR, yet TCRdb's version contains in-frame clones alone and is incomplete. The data contain over 90,000 clones, about 90% of them singletons. The CDR3 is made up of 15 amino acids. J was trimmed by 4 bases and V by 2 bases; bases with no gene match: 7. Germline CDR1 and CDR2: KGHSH and LQKENI. The chain combines TRBV18 with TRBJ1-1; 7 bases align to TRBD1. This TCR came from an adult who received the AZD1222 COVID-19 vaccine. This specimen was peripheral blood, taken 28 days after the second AZD1222 dose. This chain's CDR3 is CASSPRQGATTEAFF. The CDR3 DNA reads as TGTGCCAGCTCACCAAGACAGGGAGCGACCACTGAAGCTTTCTTT.